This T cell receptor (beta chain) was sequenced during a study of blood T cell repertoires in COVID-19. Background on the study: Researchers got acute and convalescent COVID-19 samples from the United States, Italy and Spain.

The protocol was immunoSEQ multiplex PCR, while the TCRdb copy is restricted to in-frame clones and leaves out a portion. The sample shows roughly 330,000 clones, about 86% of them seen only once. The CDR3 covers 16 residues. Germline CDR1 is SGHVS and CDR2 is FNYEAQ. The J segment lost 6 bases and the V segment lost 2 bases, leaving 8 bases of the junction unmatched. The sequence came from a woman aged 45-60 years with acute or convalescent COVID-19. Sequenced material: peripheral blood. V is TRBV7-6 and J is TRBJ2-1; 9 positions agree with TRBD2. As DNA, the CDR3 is TGTGCCAGCAGCTTAAGGGGGACTAGCCCTACCAATGAGCAGTTCTTC. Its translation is CASSLRGTSPTNEQFF.